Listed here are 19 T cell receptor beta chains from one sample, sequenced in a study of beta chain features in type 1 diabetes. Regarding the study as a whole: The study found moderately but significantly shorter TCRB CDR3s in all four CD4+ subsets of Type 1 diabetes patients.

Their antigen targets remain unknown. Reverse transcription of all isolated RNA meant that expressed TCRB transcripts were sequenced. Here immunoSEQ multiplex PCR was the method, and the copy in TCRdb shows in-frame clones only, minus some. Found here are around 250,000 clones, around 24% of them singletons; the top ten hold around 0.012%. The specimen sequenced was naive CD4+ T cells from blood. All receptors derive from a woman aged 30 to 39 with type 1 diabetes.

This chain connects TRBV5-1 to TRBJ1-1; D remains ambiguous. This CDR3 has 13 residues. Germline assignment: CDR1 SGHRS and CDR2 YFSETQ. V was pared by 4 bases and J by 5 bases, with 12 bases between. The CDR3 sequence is CASSPEGLTEAFF. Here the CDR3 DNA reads TGCGCCAGCAGCCCCGAGGGTCTGACTGAAGCTTTCTTT. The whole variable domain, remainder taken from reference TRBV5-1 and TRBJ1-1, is KAGVTQTPRYLIKTRGQQVTLSCSPISGHRSVSWYQQTPGQGLQFLFEYFSETQRNKGNFPGRFSGRQFSNSRSEMNVSTLELGDSALYLCASSPEGLTEAFFGQGTRLTVV.

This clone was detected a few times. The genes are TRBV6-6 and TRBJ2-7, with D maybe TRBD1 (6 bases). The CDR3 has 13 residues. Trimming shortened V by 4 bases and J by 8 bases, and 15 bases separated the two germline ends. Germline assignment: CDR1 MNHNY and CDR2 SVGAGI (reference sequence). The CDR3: CASSSNRQVKQYF. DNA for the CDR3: TGTGCCAGCAGTTCAAACCGACAGGTTAAGCAGTACTTC.

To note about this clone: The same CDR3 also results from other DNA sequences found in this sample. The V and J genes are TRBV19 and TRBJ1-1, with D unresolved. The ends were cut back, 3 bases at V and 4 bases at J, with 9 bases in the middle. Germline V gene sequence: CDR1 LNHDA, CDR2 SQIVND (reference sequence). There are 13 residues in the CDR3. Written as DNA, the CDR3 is TGTGCCAGTAGTATTGGCCGGGGCACTGAAGCTTTCTTT. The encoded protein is CASSIGRGTEAFF.

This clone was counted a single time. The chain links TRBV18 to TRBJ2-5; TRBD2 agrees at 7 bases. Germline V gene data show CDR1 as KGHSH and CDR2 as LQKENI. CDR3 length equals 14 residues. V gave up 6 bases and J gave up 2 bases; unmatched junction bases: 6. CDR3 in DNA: TGTGCCAGCTCTCTTCAGCGGGGACAAGAGACCCAGTACTTC. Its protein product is CASSLQRGQETQYF.

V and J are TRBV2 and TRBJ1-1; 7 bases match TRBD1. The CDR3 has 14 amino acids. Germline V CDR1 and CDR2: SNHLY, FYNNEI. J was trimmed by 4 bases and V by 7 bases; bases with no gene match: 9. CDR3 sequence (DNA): TGTGCCAGCACCGACAGGGAGTTGGGCACTGAAGCTTTCTTT. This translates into CASTDRELGTEAFF.

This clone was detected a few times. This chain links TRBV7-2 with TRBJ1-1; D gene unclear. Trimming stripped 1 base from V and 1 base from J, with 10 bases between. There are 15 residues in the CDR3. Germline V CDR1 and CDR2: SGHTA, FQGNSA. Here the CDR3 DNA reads TGTGCCAGCAGCTTAGAGGCCAGGTGGAACACTGAAGCTTTCTTT. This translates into CASSLEARWNTEAFF.

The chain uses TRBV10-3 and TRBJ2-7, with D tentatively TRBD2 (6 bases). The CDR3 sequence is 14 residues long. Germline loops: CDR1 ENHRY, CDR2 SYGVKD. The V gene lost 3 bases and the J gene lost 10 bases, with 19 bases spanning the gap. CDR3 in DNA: TGTGCCATCAGTGACTCAGCGGGCCAGCCTTCCCAGTACTTC. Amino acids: CAISDSAGQPSQYF.

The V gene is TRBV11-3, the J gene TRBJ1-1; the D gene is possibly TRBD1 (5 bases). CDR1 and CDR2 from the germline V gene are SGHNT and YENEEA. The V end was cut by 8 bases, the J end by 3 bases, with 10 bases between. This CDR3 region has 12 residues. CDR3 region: CASAQGDTEAFF. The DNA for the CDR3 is TGTGCCAGCGCCCAGGGTGACACTGAAGCTTTCTTT.

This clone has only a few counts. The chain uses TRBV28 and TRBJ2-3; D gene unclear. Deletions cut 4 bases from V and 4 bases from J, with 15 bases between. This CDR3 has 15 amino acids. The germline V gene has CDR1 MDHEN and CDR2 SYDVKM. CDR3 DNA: TGTGCCAGCAGTTACACCTTTGAAGAGGCAGATACGCAGTATTTT. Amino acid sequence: CASSYTFEEADTQYF.

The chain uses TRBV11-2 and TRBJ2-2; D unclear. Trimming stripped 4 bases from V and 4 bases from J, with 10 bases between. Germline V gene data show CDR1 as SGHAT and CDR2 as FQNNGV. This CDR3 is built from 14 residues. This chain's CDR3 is CASSSRPGTGELFF. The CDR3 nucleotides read TGTGCCAGCAGCTCCCGGCCGGGCACCGGGGAGCTGTTTTTT. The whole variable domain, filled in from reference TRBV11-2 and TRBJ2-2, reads EAGVAQSPRYKIIEKRQSVAFWCNPISGHATLYWYQQILGQGPKLLIQFQNNGVVDDSQLPKDRFSAERLKGVDSTLKIQPAKLEDSAVYLCASSSRPGTGELFFGEGSRLTVL.

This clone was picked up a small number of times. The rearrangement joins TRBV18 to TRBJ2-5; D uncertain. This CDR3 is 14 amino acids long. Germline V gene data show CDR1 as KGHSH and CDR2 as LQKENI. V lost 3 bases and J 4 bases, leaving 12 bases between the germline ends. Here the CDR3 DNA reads TGTGCCAGCTCACCCACCGGAGACGCAGAGACCCAGTACTTC. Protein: CASSPTGDAETQYF.

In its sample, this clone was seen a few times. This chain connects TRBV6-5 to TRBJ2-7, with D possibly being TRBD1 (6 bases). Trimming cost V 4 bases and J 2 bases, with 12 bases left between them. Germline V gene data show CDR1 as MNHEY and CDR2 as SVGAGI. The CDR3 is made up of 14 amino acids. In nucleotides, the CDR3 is TGTGCCAGCAGTTCGGTCAGGGGAACCTACGAGCAGTACTTC. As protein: CASSSVRGTYEQYF.

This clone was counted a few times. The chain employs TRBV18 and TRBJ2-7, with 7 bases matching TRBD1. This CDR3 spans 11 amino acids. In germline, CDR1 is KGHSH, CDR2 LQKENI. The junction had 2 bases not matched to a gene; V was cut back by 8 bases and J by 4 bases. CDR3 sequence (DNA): TGTGCCAGCGGACAGGATTACGAGCAGTACTTC. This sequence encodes CASGQDYEQYF.

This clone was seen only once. In DNA, the CDR3 is TGTGCCAGCAGCGTAGTGGCCGCGGCAGATACGCAGTATTTT. Encoded protein: CASSVVAAADTQYF. The genes are TRBV9 and TRBJ2-3; no clear D gene. The germline gives CDR1 SGDLS, CDR2 YYNGEE. There are 14 residues in the CDR3. Trimming left V 0 bases short and J 4 bases short, with 9 bases between.

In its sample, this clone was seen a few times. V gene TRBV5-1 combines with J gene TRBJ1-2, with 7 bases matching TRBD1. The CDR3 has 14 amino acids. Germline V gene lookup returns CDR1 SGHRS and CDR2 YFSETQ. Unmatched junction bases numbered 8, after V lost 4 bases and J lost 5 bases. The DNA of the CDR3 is TGCGCCAGCAGCCCGGGGGACAGACCATATGGCTACACCTTC. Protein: CASSPGDRPYGYTF.

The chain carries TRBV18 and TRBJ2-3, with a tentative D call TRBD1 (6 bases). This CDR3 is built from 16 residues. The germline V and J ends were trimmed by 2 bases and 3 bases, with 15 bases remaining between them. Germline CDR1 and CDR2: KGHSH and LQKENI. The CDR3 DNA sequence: TGTGCCAGCTCACCATCGGGACACCGGATTACAGATACGCAGTATTTT. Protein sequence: CASSPSGHRITDTQYF.

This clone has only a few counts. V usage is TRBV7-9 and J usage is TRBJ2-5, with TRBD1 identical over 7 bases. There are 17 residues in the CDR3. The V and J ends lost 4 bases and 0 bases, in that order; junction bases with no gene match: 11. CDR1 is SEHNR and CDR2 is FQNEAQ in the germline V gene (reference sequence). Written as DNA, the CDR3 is TGTGCCAGCAGCTCCGGGACAGCGGCTACCCACCAAGAGACCCAGTACTTC. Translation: CASSSGTAATHQETQYF.

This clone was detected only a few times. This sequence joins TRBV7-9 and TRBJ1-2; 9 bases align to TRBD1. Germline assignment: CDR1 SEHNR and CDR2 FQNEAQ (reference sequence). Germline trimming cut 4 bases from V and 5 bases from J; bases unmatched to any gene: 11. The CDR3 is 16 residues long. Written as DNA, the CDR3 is TGTGCCAGCAGCTACGATGACAGGGGGGAGAGGTATGGCTACACCTTC. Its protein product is CASSYDDRGERYGYTF.

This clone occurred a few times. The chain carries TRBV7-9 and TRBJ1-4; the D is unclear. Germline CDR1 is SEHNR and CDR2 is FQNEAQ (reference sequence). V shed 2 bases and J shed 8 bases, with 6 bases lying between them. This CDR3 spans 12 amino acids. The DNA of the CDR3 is TGTGCCAGCAGCTTACTTCAGGAAAAACTGTTTTTT. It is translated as CASSLLQEKLFF.